These 14 T cell receptor beta chains originate from one sample sequenced in a study of shared clonotypes between healthy human individuals. The assay was immunoSEQ multiplex PCR, and TCRdb's table has in-frame clones only and misses some. The data show approximately 2,300,000 clones, roughly 90% seen once. The sample was naive CD4+ T cells from PBMCs. Subset: CD45RA+ positively selected. The receptors originated from a young man in good health. Some clones in this sample may be carry-over from other donors' samples.

The chain carries TRBV6-1 and TRBJ1-3, with 9 bases matching TRBD1. The CDR3 is 17 amino acids. V lost 1 base to trimming and J lost 8 bases; unmatched junction nucleotides: 12. CDR1 is MNHNS and CDR2 is SASEGT in the germline V gene. This CDR3 reads CASSEEFWTGDRHTIYF. CDR3 bases: TGTGCCAGCAGTGAAGAGTTTTGGACAGGGGATAGGCACACCATATATTTT.

V gene TRBV27 combines with J gene TRBJ2-7, with a weak D call TRBD1 (6 bases). CDR1 and CDR2 from the germline V gene are MNHEY and SMNVEV (reference sequence). The V end lost 8 bases, the J end lost 6 bases, and 20 bases lay between the germline ends. The CDR3 has 14 residues. The CDR3 region has the DNA TGTGCCAGCTCCAGTAGCAGGGGACGGGGCGAGCAGTACTTC. Translated: CASSSSRGRGEQYF.

In this sample, this clone turned up a few times. The chain carries TRBV9 and TRBJ1-4, with a weak D call TRBD1 (5 bases). With 1 base removed from V and 6 bases from J, the gap between germline ends came to 13 bases. The CDR3 extends over 15 amino acids. Germline CDR1 SGDLS, CDR2 YYNGEE. The CDR3: CASSVFGTTDEKLFF. The CDR3 DNA reads as TGTGCCAGCAGCGTATTTGGGACTACGGATGAAAAACTGTTTTTT. Full variable domain (rest looked up from reference TRBV9 and TRBJ1-4): DSGVTQTPKHLITATGQRVTLRCSPRSGDLSVYWYQQSLDQGLQFLIQYYNGEERAKGNILERFSAQQFPDLHSELNLSSLELGDSALYFCASSVFGTTDEKLFFGSGTQLSVL.

This clone appeared a few times. Other DNA sequences from this sample encode an identical CDR3 as well. The V and J genes are TRBV18 and TRBJ2-7; tentative D call: TRBD1 (6 bases). The CDR3 is made up of 12 amino acids. Trimming shortened V by 3 bases and J by 3 bases, and 6 bases separated the two germline ends. The V gene's germline CDR1 is KGHSH and CDR2 LQKENI. CDR3 residues: CASSPDSYEQYF. As DNA, the CDR3 is TGTGCCAGCTCACCGGACAGCTACGAGCAGTACTTC.

The chain employs TRBV13 and TRBJ1-1, with 8 bases matching TRBD1. CDR1 and CDR2 from the germline V gene are PRHDT and FYEKMQ (reference sequence). Germline trimming cut 0 bases from V and 8 bases from J; bases unmatched to any gene: 17. The CDR3 length is 18 residues. CDR3 sequence (DNA): TGTGCCAGCAGCTTAGGCACAATAAATTTCAGGGGGCGAATCGAAGCTTTCTTT. It encodes CASSLGTINFRGRIEAFF.

The chain recombines TRBV11-2 with TRBJ2-2; 9 bases are a match to TRBD2. Trimming at V came to 6 bases and at J to 5 bases, leaving 10 bases not matched to a gene. The germline CDR1 and CDR2 sequences are SGHAT and FQNNGV. This CDR3 has 16 amino acids. Here the CDR3 reads CASSYELAGLTGELFF. In DNA form, the CDR3 reads TGTGCCAGCAGTTACGAACTAGCGGGTTTGACCGGGGAGCTGTTTTTT.

The rearrangement links TRBV6-1 to TRBJ1-1; 7 nucleotides agree with TRBD1. The CDR3 loop spans 15 amino acids. Germline V gives CDR1 MNHNS, CDR2 SASEGT. V dropped 4 bases and J dropped 2; count of bases not matched to a gene: 7. The CDR3 DNA is TGTGCCAGCAGTGGGGGCAGGGGGGATAACACTGAAGCTTTCTTT. Translation: CASSGGRGDNTEAFF.

V is TRBV4-2 and J is TRBJ2-1; the match to TRBD2 covers 8 bases. The germline gives CDR1 LGHNA, CDR2 YNFKEQ. There are 17 residues in the CDR3. The V gene end was trimmed by 4 bases and the J gene end by 8 bases; junction bases not matched to a gene: 16. The CDR3 region is CASSRREGREGLYEQFF. Written as DNA, the CDR3 is TGTGCCAGCAGCCGCAGAGAGGGCCGGGAGGGCCTCTATGAGCAGTTCTTC.

V gene TRBV5-1 combines with J gene TRBJ1-1; D ambiguous. This CDR3 comprises 14 residues. V lost 3 bases and J lost 5, with 14 bases in between. In germline, CDR1 is SGHRS, CDR2 YFSETQ. The CDR3 DNA reads TGCGCCAGCAGCTCGCAATCAGGCGGGACTGAAGCTTTCTTT. Translation gives CASSSQSGGTEAFF.

CDR3 nucleotide sequence: TGCGCCAGCAGCTTGGAGGGACCGGCCTACAATGAGCAGTTCTTC. Its protein product is CASSLEGPAYNEQFF. The chain couples TRBV5-1 to TRBJ2-1, with D possibly called TRBD1 or TRBD2 (5 bases each). The CDR3 covers 15 residues. V lost 0 bases, J lost 2 bases, and 9 bases lay in between. Germline lookup yields CDR1 SGHRS and CDR2 YFSETQ.

The chain carries TRBV5-6 and TRBJ1-1; D is perhaps TRBD1 (6 bases). V lost 1 base and J 2 bases, leaving 12 bases between the germline ends. Germline lookup yields CDR1 SGHDT and CDR2 YYEEEE. CDR3 size: 15 residues. CDR3 sequence (DNA): TGTGCCAGCAGCTTGATGGGGGCGGTAAACACTGAAGCTTTCTTT. This codes for CASSLMGAVNTEAFF.

The V and J genes are TRBV6-1 and TRBJ1-5; maybe TRBD1 (6 bases). Germline CDR1 is MNHNS and CDR2 is SASEGT. Trimming shortened V by 3 bases and J by 8 bases, and 11 bases separated the two germline ends. CDR3 length: 13 amino acids. The CDR3 reads CASSDWGREPQHF. CDR3 bases: TGTGCCAGCAGTGACTGGGGGCGCGAGCCCCAGCATTTT.

This clone was seen only once. The rearrangement links TRBV20-1 to TRBJ2-3, with no clear D. Germline V gene sequence: CDR1 DFQATT, CDR2 SNEGSKA (reference sequence). Trimming took off 7 bases at V and 4 bases at J, with 9 bases between the two ends. The CDR3 length is 11 residues. CDR3 in amino acids: CSESGPDTQYF. As DNA, the CDR3 is TGCAGTGAATCGGGCCCAGATACGCAGTATTTT.

The V call is TRBV18, the J call TRBJ1-5; unclear D gene. The V gene lost 6 bases and the J gene lost 7 bases, with 16 bases spanning the gap. Germline CDR1 KGHSH, CDR2 LQKENI. The CDR3 extends over 14 amino acids. For the CDR3, the DNA is TGTGCCAGCTCCCCTGACGGATTAGGGCAGCCCCAGCATTTT. Its protein product is CASSPDGLGQPQHF.